This TCR beta chain was obtained from a study of tissue T cells after allogeneic stem cell transplantation. Findings and limits, study-wide: Blood and spleen captured only part of the tissue TCR repertoire. Shared clones across patients were few; motif clustering revealed tissue-specific shared signatures.

Concerning this clone: Antigen specificity is unknown.

CDR3 length: 15 amino acids. Germline CDR1 WSHSY, CDR2 SAAADI. The V and J ends lost 6 bases and 4 bases, in that order; junction bases with no gene match: 7. Libraries were prepared by immunoSEQ multiplex PCR; TCRdb keeps only in-frame clonotypes and omits some of them. Found here are about 9,400 clones, 65% of them singletons; the top ten hold roughly a quarter. The sequencing here drew on tissue from the stomach, taken at autopsy. This chain links TRBV10-2 with TRBJ2-2, with 8 bases aligning to TRBD1. The clonotype comes from a male donor at least 60 years old with lung cancer. This CDR3 reads CASRQGARGTGELFF. The DNA of the CDR3 is TGCGCCAGCAGGCAGGGGGCGCGGGGCACCGGGGAGCTGTTTTTT.